This passage covers 9 T cell receptor beta chains from one sample sequenced in a study of cytomegalovirus exposure and HLA in healthy donors. The PCR contained 60 Vbeta and 13 Jbeta primers. Method: immunoSEQ multiplex PCR; TCRdb's copy keeps in-frame clones and lacks some. The sample comprises approximately 170,000 clones, around 62% of which are singletons, and roughly 2.9% rests with the top ten. What was sequenced was PBMCs. Receptors originate from a man aged 35-49 years in good health and CMV-seronegative.

The table lists this clone with a count of one. This rearrangement joins TRBV6-5 to TRBJ2-7, with 8 bases identical to TRBD1. CDR1 is MNHEY, CDR2 SVGAGI, per germline. V shed 2 bases, J shed 0 bases, and the junction held 0 bases outside the gene matches. The CDR3 has 14 amino acids. Written as DNA, the CDR3 is TGTGCCAGCAGTTACACAGGGGGCTCCTACGAGCAGTACTTC. It yields the protein CASSYTGGSYEQYF.

The chain combines TRBV27 with TRBJ2-2, with 7 bases fitting TRBD1. Germline values: CDR1 MNHEY, CDR2 SMNVEV (reference sequence). The CDR3 covers 16 residues. With V trimmed by 4 bases and J by 2 bases, 7 bases remained unmatched. CDR3 sequence: CASSSYGTVNTGELFF. CDR3 in DNA: TGTGCCAGCAGTTCCTACGGGACAGTAAACACCGGGGAGCTGTTTTTT.

The genes are TRBV7-9 and TRBJ2-3; 7 bases fit TRBD2. The V and J ends lost 7 bases and 4 bases, in that order; junction bases with no gene match: 5. CDR3 length equals 13 residues. Germline V CDR1 and CDR2: SEHNR, FQNEAQ (reference sequence). CDR3 in amino acids: CASNLGGSDTQYF. The CDR3 DNA reads TGTGCCAGCAACCTCGGGGGGTCAGATACGCAGTATTTT.

This clone occurred a few times. This rearrangement joins TRBV15 to TRBJ2-1, with TRBD1 matching 11 bases. Germline V gene data show CDR1 as LNHNV and CDR2 as YYDKDF (reference sequence). This CDR3 comprises 15 residues. V dropped 5 bases and J dropped 3; count of bases not matched to a gene: 3. DNA of the CDR3: TGTGCCACCAGCGGGGGACAGGGGGACTACAATGAGCAGTTCTTC. Encoded protein: CATSGGQGDYNEQFF.

This clone was detected only a few times. This chain links TRBV7-9 with TRBJ2-7, with D possibly being TRBD2 (6 bases). Germline loops: CDR1 SEHNR, CDR2 FQNEAQ (reference sequence). The CDR3 runs to 15 residues. Trimming stripped 0 bases from V and 0 bases from J, with 9 bases between. DNA of the CDR3: TGTGCCAGCAGCTTAGCCGGAGGGAGCTCCTACGAGCAGTACTTC. It specifies CASSLAGGSSYEQYF.

The rearrangement uses TRBV2 and TRBJ2-5; perhaps TRBD2 as D (5 bases). Germline loops: CDR1 SNHLY, CDR2 FYNNEI. The CDR3 runs 13 residues. Trimming pared 10 bases from V and 3 bases from J, leaving 15 bases between. The CDR3 coding sequence is TGTGCCAACTCCCAGCGGTCAGAAGAGACCCAGTACTTC. This sequence encodes CANSQRSEETQYF.

This clone was counted between two and nine times. The rearrangement uses TRBV15 and TRBJ1-4; no definite D call. V was clipped by 0 bases and J by 5 bases, with 10 bases between them. CDR3 length equals 15 residues. Per the germline V gene, CDR1 is LNHNV and CDR2 is YYDKDF (reference sequence). CDR3 nucleotide sequence: TGTGCCACCAGCAGAGAGGGCAGGTTAAATGAAAAACTGTTTTTT. Encoded protein: CATSREGRLNEKLFF.

The gene calls are TRBV11-2 and TRBJ1-1; possibly TRBD1 for D (6 bases). The V gene's germline CDR1 is SGHAT and CDR2 FQNNGV. V was cut by 4 bases and J by 7 bases, with 13 bases left in between. CDR3 length: 13 residues. CDR3 loop: CASSYTGNGEAFF. CDR3 sequence (DNA): TGTGCCAGCAGCTATACAGGGAACGGTGAAGCTTTCTTT.

The chain has TRBV25-1 and TRBJ2-5; TRBD1 agrees at 11 bases. The CDR3 totals 15 residues. Trimming took 6 bases from V and 3 from J; bases not matched to a gene: 6. The germline V gene has CDR1 MGHDK and CDR2 SYGVNS. This chain's CDR3 is CASSPGTGGEETQYF. The CDR3 region has the DNA TGTGCCAGCAGCCCTGGGACAGGGGGTGAAGAGACCCAGTACTTC.